The following is a TCR beta chain sequence with its context. The record originates from a study of T cell responses to AZD1222 COVID-19 vaccine. CDR1 MNHEY and CDR2 SVGAGI come from the germline V gene. The CDR3 length is 14 residues. V was clipped by 2 bases and J by 7 bases, with 12 bases between them. The table came from immunoSEQ multiplex PCR; TCRdb's copy has only in-frame clones and leaves some out. This table has 110,000 to 150,000 clones, 85% to 95% appearing once. The chain uses TRBV6-5 and TRBJ2-1, with D possibly matching TRBD2 (7 bases). The receptor was isolated from an adult who had recovered from COVID-19. The sample was peripheral blood, taken after recovery from COVID-19. Written as DNA, the CDR3 is TGTGCCAGCAGTTACGGGAGGGGGGAAAATGAGCAGTTCTTC. Amino acid sequence: CASSYGRGENEQFF.